These 27 T cell receptor beta chains originate from one sample sequenced in a study of blood T cell repertoires in COVID-19. The data were produced by immunoSEQ multiplex PCR, yet TCRdb's version contains in-frame clones alone and is incomplete. The data hold around 350,000 clones, with around 84% observed a single time. Material: peripheral blood. The receptors shown here come from a human donor in a cohort sampled during active COVID-19.

This clone was recorded at least ten times. The chain links TRBV3-1 (or the pseudogene TRBV3-2) to TRBJ2-7; 10 bases align to TRBD2. This CDR3 contains 16 residues. Trimming removed 2 bases from V and 2 bases from J; junction bases left unmatched: 6. Per the germline V gene, CDR1 is LGHDT and CDR2 is YNNKEL (reference sequence). The CDR3 protein is CASSQMPSGGAYEQYF. The CDR3 bases are TGTGCCAGCAGCCAAATGCCCAGCGGGGGGGCCTACGAGCAGTACTTC.

The chain carries TRBV19 and TRBJ2-3; TRBD1 aligns across 7 bases. The germline gives CDR1 LNHDA, CDR2 SQIVND (reference sequence). This CDR3 has 16 residues. V shed 6 bases and J 5 bases; nucleotides not matched to a gene: 14. CDR3 DNA sequence: TGTGCCAGTAGCCCTCCTCGGGACAGAGGGGAAGATACGCAGTATTTT. As protein: CASSPPRDRGEDTQYF.

This sequence joins TRBV15 and TRBJ2-5; tentatively, D is TRBD1 (5 bases). The V gene's germline CDR1 is LNHNV and CDR2 YYDKDF (reference sequence). V was clipped by 8 bases and J by 2 bases, with 15 bases between them. The CDR3 length is 14 residues. CDR3 DNA sequence: TGTGCCACCGCTCAGGGCCACCCACAAGAGACCCAGTACTTC. Protein product: CATAQGHPQETQYF.

This chain links TRBV18 with TRBJ1-6, with 8 bases identical to TRBD1. This CDR3 is built from 14 residues. J was trimmed by 10 bases and V by 2 bases; bases with no gene match: 4. CDR1 and CDR2 from the germline V gene are KGHSH and LQKENI. The CDR3 DNA reads as TGTGCCAGCTCACCAGGACAGGGCGAATCACCCCTCCACTTT. Its protein is CASSPGQGESPLHF. The full variable domain, its missing parts supplied by reference TRBV18 and TRBJ1-6, is NAGVMQNPRHLVRRRGQEARLRCSPMKGHSHVYWYRQLPEEGLKFMVYLQKENIIDESGMPKERFSAEFPKEGPSILRIQQVVRGDSAAYFCASSPGQGESPLHFGNGTRLTVT.

The chain carries TRBV4-1 and TRBJ2-1, with TRBD2 identical over 10 bases. The junction had 14 bases not matched to a gene; V was cut back by 2 bases and J by 4 bases. The CDR3 runs 19 residues. Germline values: CDR1 MGHRA, CDR2 YSYEKL. CDR3: CASSQRYFPSGRDYNEQFF. Written as DNA, the CDR3 is TGCGCCAGCAGCCAACGATACTTCCCTAGCGGGAGAGATTACAATGAGCAGTTCTTC.

The CDR3: CATTIRGLDDTEAFF. In DNA form, the CDR3 reads TGTGCCACCACCATACGAGGACTCGATGACACTGAAGCTTTCTTT. The chain combines TRBV10-3 with TRBJ1-1, with no clear D. V lost 10 bases to trimming and J lost 3 bases, with 21 bases between them. Germline-derived CDR1 and CDR2 are ENHRY and SYGVKD. The CDR3 contains 15 residues.

Here the CDR3 reads CASRAQGAGQPQHF. The CDR3 DNA is TGCGCCAGCAGGGCACAGGGGGCAGGACAGCCCCAGCATTTT. This chain uses TRBV10-2 with TRBJ1-5; 9 bases line up with TRBD1. The junction had 7 bases not matched to a gene; V was cut back by 6 bases and J by 7 bases. CDR1 is WSHSY and CDR2 is SAAADI in the germline V gene. This CDR3 spans 14 amino acids.

The chain joins TRBV5-1 to TRBJ2-1; possible D gene TRBD1, 6 bases. In germline, CDR1 is SGHRS, CDR2 YFSETQ. This CDR3 has 15 amino acids. Trimming removed 4 bases at V and 6 bases at J, with 17 bases between. CDR3 loop: CASSTQPTGLNEQFF. In DNA form, the CDR3 reads TGCGCCAGCAGCACCCAGCCCACAGGGCTCAATGAGCAGTTCTTC.

The chain uses TRBV10-2 and TRBJ2-3, with TRBD2 identical over 7 bases. Unmatched junction bases numbered 13, after V lost 7 bases and J lost 3 bases. Germline CDR1 is WSHSY and CDR2 is SAAADI. There are 16 residues in the CDR3. The CDR3 loop reads CASIGRAGVWTDTQYF. As DNA, the CDR3 is TGCGCCAGCATAGGACGGGCGGGGGTTTGGACAGATACGCAGTATTTT.

The genes are TRBV6-4 and TRBJ2-3; possible D gene TRBD2, 5 bases. V gave up 2 bases and J gave up 5 bases, with 11 bases separating them. Germline V gives CDR1 MRHNA, CDR2 SNTAGT. The CDR3 covers 14 residues. CDR3 DNA sequence: TGTGCCAGCAGTGACCCTCGTCGGGGAGATACGCAGTATTTT. Amino acids: CASSDPRRGDTQYF.

This rearrangement joins TRBV5-4 to TRBJ2-1, with TRBD2 matching over 7 bases. With 4 bases clipped from V and 0 bases from J, the junction kept 4 bases outside the gene matches. The length of the CDR3 is 15 residues. Germline assignment: CDR1 SGHNT and CDR2 YYREEE (reference sequence). CDR3 DNA: TGTGCCAGCAGCCTGACGGGAGGCTCCTACAATGAGCAGTTCTTC. As protein: CASSLTGGSYNEQFF.

This sequence joins TRBV10-3 and TRBJ1-2; D not certain. Germline CDR1 and CDR2: ENHRY and SYGVKD. With 3 bases removed from V and 6 bases from J, the gap between germline ends came to 17 bases. The CDR3 is 15 residues long. This CDR3 is CAISDRQFRLDGYTF. DNA for the CDR3: TGTGCCATCAGTGACCGTCAGTTCAGGCTCGATGGCTACACCTTC.

This chain uses TRBV6-1 with TRBJ1-2, with unresolved D. Looked up from germline, CDR1 is MNHNS and CDR2 is SASEGT. Trimming removed 3 bases from V and 4 bases from J, with 18 bases in between. The CDR3 is 16 amino acids. CDR3 bases: TGTGCCAGCAGTGATGTTGGGCGGACGGGAGCCTATGGCTACACCTTC. This sequence encodes CASSDVGRTGAYGYTF.

The rearrangement joins TRBV7-6 to TRBJ1-5; a possible D gene is TRBD1 (6 bases). CDR3 length: 17 residues. The germline V gene has CDR1 SGHVS and CDR2 FNYEAQ. Trimming took 5 bases from V and 3 from J, leaving 20 bases between them. The CDR3 DNA sequence: TGTGCCAGCAGCCCGTTTCCTAAGGGGGGGTTCAATCAGCCCCAGCATTTT. Protein product: CASSPFPKGGFNQPQHF.

The CDR3 nucleotides are TGTGCCACCCGTGGGCCCGGAGAGACCCAGTACTTC. Translating it yields CATRGPGETQYF. The chain joins TRBV28 to TRBJ2-5; D is undetermined. This CDR3 has 12 residues. V was shortened by 10 bases and J by 4 bases, with 13 bases between the two germline ends. Germline V gene sequence: CDR1 MDHEN, CDR2 SYDVKM.

The rearrangement links TRBV5-1 to TRBJ2-5, with 7 bases fitting TRBD1. The CDR3 has 18 residues. V lost 1 base to trimming and J lost 3 bases; unmatched junction nucleotides: 15. Germline-derived CDR1 and CDR2 are SGHRS and YFSETQ. The CDR3 protein is CASSLTTIGTVSEETQYF. The CDR3 DNA reads TGCGCCAGCAGCTTGACGACGATCGGGACAGTCAGTGAAGAGACCCAGTACTTC.

The V gene is TRBV5-6, the J gene TRBJ1-1, with D unclear. Trimming cost V 0 bases and J 1 base, with 7 bases left between them. The germline gives CDR1 SGHDT, CDR2 YYEEEE. This CDR3 region has 14 residues. DNA for the CDR3: TGTGCCAGCAGCTTGGGGCCTGCGAACACTGAAGCTTTCTTT. Translating it yields CASSLGPANTEAFF. Looking up the rest from reference TRBV5-6 and TRBJ1-1 gives the full variable domain: DAGVTQSPTHLIKTRGQQVTLRCSPKSGHDTVSWYQQALGQGPQFIFQYYEEEERQRGNFPDRFSGHQFPNYSSELNVNALLLGDSALYLCASSLGPANTEAFFGQGTRLTVV.

This clone came up a few times. One end of the junction does not line up with germline, which may come from a read error. This rearrangement joins TRBV14 to TRBJ2-7; unclear D gene. Germline V lookup: CDR1 SGHDN, CDR2 FVKESK. The CDR3 has 14 amino acids. CDR3 region: CASSQGQFSYERYF. In nucleotides, the CDR3 is TGTGCCAGCAGCCAAGGCCAGTTCTCCTACGAGCGGTACTTC. Full variable domain (rest looked up from reference TRBV14 and TRBJ2-7): EAGVTQFPSHSVIEKGQTVTLRCDPISGHDNLYWYRRVMGKEIKFLLHFVKESKQDESGMPNNRFLAERTGGTYSTLKVQPAELEDSGVYFCASSQGQFSYERYFGPGTRLTVT.

The chain employs TRBV27 and TRBJ1-2; 8 nucleotides match TRBD1. The trim removed 5 bases at V and 4 bases at J, leaving 6 bases unmatched. Germline CDR1 MNHEY, CDR2 SMNVEV (reference sequence). The CDR3 has 14 amino acids. CDR3 sequence: CASSLRQGTYGYTF. The CDR3 DNA sequence: TGTGCCAGCAGTCTCAGACAGGGGACCTATGGCTACACCTTC.

The CDR3 here is CASRRGDLNTGELFF. CDR3 sequence (DNA): TGTGCCAGCCGCAGGGGTGACCTGAACACCGGGGAGCTGTTTTTT. The V gene is TRBV6-5, the J gene TRBJ2-2, with a possible D match to TRBD1 (6 bases). CDR1 and CDR2 (germline): MNHEY, SVGAGI. This CDR3 has 15 amino acids. V was cut by 8 bases and J by 1 base, with 14 bases left in between.

The genes are TRBV7-2 and TRBJ2-3; TRBD2 matches at 9 bases. This CDR3 region has 17 residues. The V gene end was trimmed by 4 bases and the J gene end by 2 bases; junction bases not matched to a gene: 10. Germline assignment: CDR1 SGHTA and CDR2 FQGNSA. The CDR3 reads CASSWRSSGTLTDTQYF. The CDR3 coding sequence is TGTGCCAGCAGCTGGAGGTCTAGCGGGACTCTCACAGATACGCAGTATTTT.

The chain links TRBV30 to TRBJ1-5; D is uncertain. The CDR3 length is 16 residues. The V gene's germline CDR1 is GTSNPN and CDR2 SVGIG (reference sequence). With 0 bases removed from V and 3 bases from J, the gap between germline ends came to 15 bases. CDR3 nucleotide sequence: TGTGCCTGGAGTGTAAGGAGGGCTTACCACAATCAGCCCCAGCATTTT. It is translated as CAWSVRRAYHNQPQHF.

The chain is built from TRBV10-3 and TRBJ2-5, with TRBD2 matching over 8 bases. The V segment lost 0 bases and the J segment 2 bases; nucleotides outside the gene matches: 5. The germline gives CDR1 ENHRY, CDR2 SYGVKD. This CDR3 is built from 16 residues. The CDR3 DNA sequence: TGTGCCATCAGTGAGTCGATAGGACTAGCACAAGAGACCCAGTACTTC. This gives the protein CAISESIGLAQETQYF.

This rearrangement joins TRBV19 to TRBJ2-3; weak D call: TRBD2 (6 bases). V was pared by 3 bases and J by 12 bases, with 16 bases between. The CDR3 runs to 13 residues. Germline assignment: CDR1 LNHDA and CDR2 SQIVND (reference sequence). The CDR3 loop is CASSIQEGSYQYF. The CDR3 nucleotides read TGTGCCAGTAGTATTCAGGAGGGTTCGTACCAGTATTTT. The variable domain in full, completed from reference TRBV19 and TRBJ2-3, reads DGGITQSPKYLFRKEGQNVTLSCEQNLNHDAMYWYRQDPGQGLRLIYYSQIVNDFQKGDIAEGYSVSREKKESFPLTVTSAQKNPTAFYLCASSIQEGSYQYFGPGTRLTVL.

This chain uses TRBV30 with TRBJ1-2; the D is unclear. The V and J ends lost 1 base and 0 bases respectively, with 18 bases between them. The CDR3 is 17 amino acids. Germline V CDR1 and CDR2: GTSNPN, SVGIG (reference sequence). The DNA for the CDR3 is TGTGCCTGGAGTGATGGGAGTCTCATCGAAGCTAACTATGGCTACACCTTC. It encodes CAWSDGSLIEANYGYTF.

The chain employs TRBV7-9 and TRBJ1-1; unclear D gene. Germline V CDR1 and CDR2: SEHNR, FQNEAQ (reference sequence). This CDR3 has 13 residues. Trimming stripped 0 bases from V and 8 bases from J, with 10 bases between. The CDR3 here is CASSLATDGEAFF. The CDR3 coding sequence is TGTGCCAGCAGCTTAGCGACTGATGGGGAAGCTTTCTTT.

The rearrangement joins TRBV7-9 to TRBJ2-7, with TRBD1 as a possible D gene (6 bases). Trimming stripped 6 bases from V and 3 bases from J, with 12 bases between. CDR1 and CDR2 (germline): SEHNR, FQNEAQ (reference sequence). The CDR3 has 13 amino acids. CDR3 in DNA: TGTGCCAGCAGTTGGGACACGAGCTACGAGCAGTACTTC. Amino acids: CASSWDTSYEQYF.